Below, 30 T cell receptor beta chains from the same sample are listed, as sequenced in a study of OX40 agonist ivuxolimab in advanced cancers. Preparation of the library involved the immunoSEQ multiplex PCR assay. Imported from immuneACCESS, the table was reduced by TCRdb to in-frame sequences with V and J called. These copies leave out some clones; in studies compared against another copy, an unresolved V gene accounts for under half, and the cause of the remainder is not known. Here the sample has about 66,000 clones; 81% occur a single time. Over 4% of the sample belongs to the ten largest clones. The starting material was CD4+ or CD8+ T cells sorted from blood, obtained in a trial of the OX40 agonist ivuxolimab. Receptor source: an adult with an advanced solid tumor such as melanoma, head and neck, liver or kidney cancer.

The chain joins TRBV9 to TRBJ2-5; 8 bases map to TRBD2. Germline assignment: CDR1 SGDLS and CDR2 YYNGEE. The length of the CDR3 is 16 residues. Germline trimming cut 0 bases from V and 2 bases from J; bases unmatched to any gene: 6. The CDR3 here is CASSVGTSRQQETQYF. The CDR3, as DNA: TGTGCCAGCAGCGTAGGGACTAGCAGACAACAAGAGACCCAGTACTTC.

This chain joins TRBV5-1 and TRBJ1-1, with a tentative D call TRBD1 (5 bases). The CDR3 has 14 residues. V was pared by 6 bases and J by 4 bases, with 16 bases between. Germline CDR1 SGHRS, CDR2 YFSETQ. CDR3 amino acids: CASTQGAGATEAFF. DNA for the CDR3: TGCGCCAGCACCCAAGGCGCCGGGGCCACTGAAGCTTTCTTT. Full variable domain (remainder filled in from reference TRBV5-1 and TRBJ1-1): KAGVTQTPRYLIKTRGQQVTLSCSPISGHRSVSWYQQTPGQGLQFLFEYFSETQRNKGNFPGRFSGRQFSNSRSEMNVSTLELGDSALYLCASTQGAGATEAFFGQGTRLTVV.

DNA of the CDR3: TGTGCCAGCAGTAGACCGGGCCTCTATGGCTACACCTTC. Translation gives CASSRPGLYGYTF. The rearrangement links TRBV2 to TRBJ1-2; D is ambiguous. CDR1 is SNHLY and CDR2 is FYNNEI in the germline V gene. Trimming shortened V by 5 bases and J by 4 bases, and 11 bases separated the two germline ends. CDR3 length: 13 residues.

The chain combines TRBV27 with TRBJ2-7; D possibly corresponds to TRBD1 (5 bases). Germline CDR1 MNHEY, CDR2 SMNVEV (reference sequence). The CDR3 loop spans 17 amino acids. V lost 5 bases and J lost 4, with 24 bases in between. CDR3 sequence (DNA): TGTGCCAGCAGTCCTCAAAGACAGTTACCCACACCTTACGAGCAGTACTTC. This translates into CASSPQRQLPTPYEQYF.

This clone was observed a single time. The chain uses TRBV7-2 and TRBJ2-2; perhaps TRBD1 as D (8 bases). Trimming cost V 4 bases and J 5 bases, with 11 bases left between them. Germline V gene lookup returns CDR1 SGHTA and CDR2 FQGNSA. The CDR3 is 14 residues long. CDR3 sequence: CASSYRGGTGELFF. The CDR3 DNA sequence: TGTGCCAGCAGCTACAGGGGGGGAACCGGGGAGCTGTTTTTT.

The rearrangement uses TRBV7-9 and TRBJ1-2; TRBD1 aligns across 7 bases. CDR1 is SEHNR and CDR2 is FQNEAQ in the germline V gene (reference sequence). This CDR3 spans 15 amino acids. With V trimmed by 0 bases and J by 0 bases, 1 base remained unmatched. The CDR3 coding sequence is TGTGCCAGCAGCTTAGCTGGGACAGCTAACTATGGCTACACCTTC. It codes for CASSLAGTANYGYTF.

The chain is built from TRBV19 and TRBJ2-1, with D unclear. CDR1 is LNHDA and CDR2 is SQIVND in the germline V gene (reference sequence). Between the trimmed V and J ends, which lost 4 bases and 5 bases, there was a span of 12 bases. The CDR3 is 14 amino acids. The chain's CDR3 is CASSKTIGHNEQFF. CDR3 DNA sequence: TGTGCCAGTAGTAAAACAATAGGGCACAATGAGCAGTTCTTC.

The chain joins TRBV5-1 to TRBJ1-1, with TRBD1 matching over 11 bases. CDR3 length equals 17 residues. Germline assignment: CDR1 SGHRS and CDR2 YFSETQ. Germline trimming cut 3 bases from V and 3 bases from J; bases unmatched to any gene: 10. The CDR3 DNA reads TGCGCCAGCAGCTCTGGGACAGGGGGAATTGGGTACACTGAAGCTTTCTTT. This encodes CASSSGTGGIGYTEAFF. Full variable domain (rest looked up from reference TRBV5-1 and TRBJ1-1): KAGVTQTPRYLIKTRGQQVTLSCSPISGHRSVSWYQQTPGQGLQFLFEYFSETQRNKGNFPGRFSGRQFSNSRSEMNVSTLELGDSALYLCASSSGTGGIGYTEAFFGQGTRLTVV.

This chain uses TRBV19 with TRBJ2-1; 15 bases are shared with TRBD2. The germline CDR1 and CDR2 sequences are LNHDA and SQIVND (reference sequence). The CDR3 totals 15 residues. V was pared by 6 bases and J by 6 bases, with 3 bases of the junction left unmatched. The CDR3 sequence: CASSTGLAGGNEQFF. Written as DNA, the CDR3 is TGTGCCAGTAGCACGGGACTAGCGGGGGGCAATGAGCAGTTCTTC.

The chain recombines TRBV7-9 with TRBJ2-1, with 9 bases lining up with TRBD1. Germline V gene data show CDR1 as SEHNR and CDR2 as FQNEAQ (reference sequence). The V gene end was trimmed by 5 bases and the J gene end by 5 bases; junction bases not matched to a gene: 16. The CDR3 runs to 18 residues. DNA for the CDR3: TGTGCCAGCAGCCCGAGAGGTTGGGACAGGGTATCAAACAATGAGCAGTTCTTC. This encodes CASSPRGWDRVSNNEQFF.

This clone was detected a few times. In DNA, the CDR3 is TGCGCCAGCAGCTTGGGGGACGGCACCTACAATGAGCAGTTCTTC. It yields the protein CASSLGDGTYNEQFF. This chain connects TRBV5-1 to TRBJ2-1; D is tentatively TRBD1 or TRBD2 (5 bases each). Germline V gene data show CDR1 as SGHRS and CDR2 as YFSETQ. V gave up 0 bases and J gave up 2 bases, with 9 bases separating them. The CDR3 length is 15 residues.

This clone was found once. The chain uses TRBV6-6 and TRBJ1-4; no clear D. The CDR3 contains 14 residues. Germline lookup yields CDR1 MNHNY and CDR2 SVGAGI (reference sequence). V was cut by 4 bases and J by 1 base, with 7 bases left in between. The CDR3 DNA follows: TGTGCCAGCAGTTCGACTCGAACTAATGAAAAACTGTTTTTT. As protein: CASSSTRTNEKLFF.

This chain links TRBV2 with TRBJ1-4; D unresolved. V was shortened by 11 bases and J by 8 bases, with 12 bases between the two germline ends. The CDR3 extends over 11 amino acids. The germline V gene has CDR1 SNHLY and CDR2 FYNNEI. CDR3 nucleotides: TGTGCCGGGAAGGTTCAGGAAAAACTGTTTTTT. It is translated as CAGKVQEKLFF.

V gene TRBV2 combines with J gene TRBJ1-3; D gene unclear. Germline CDR1 is SNHLY and CDR2 is FYNNEI. CDR3 size: 13 residues. V shed 3 bases and J shed 3 bases, with 6 bases lying between them. CDR3 DNA sequence: TGTGCCAGCAGTGAGGATCTTGGAAACACCATATATTTT. Translating gives CASSEDLGNTIYF.

Details on this clone: The sample holds other DNA sequences that translate to the same CDR3. This chain uses TRBV29-1 with TRBJ2-1; tentatively, D is TRBD2 (6 bases). The ends were cut back, 4 bases at V and 0 bases at J, with 7 bases in the middle. Germline V lookup: CDR1 SQVTM, CDR2 ANQGSEA. The length of the CDR3 is 13 residues. The CDR3 DNA is TGCAGCGTTGTCGGGAGCTCCTACAATGAGCAGTTCTTC. Translated, it gives CSVVGSSYNEQFF.

This clone was detected once. The gene calls are TRBV7-8 and TRBJ2-7; 9 bases are shared with TRBD1. CDR3 length: 15 amino acids. Looked up from germline, CDR1 is SGHVS and CDR2 is FQNEAQ. With 6 bases clipped from V and 4 bases from J, the junction kept 10 bases outside the gene matches. The CDR3 nucleotides are TGTGCCAGCAGGACCCAAGGGACAGGGTTTTACGAGCAGTACTTC. This gives the protein CASRTQGTGFYEQYF.

The chain joins TRBV2 to TRBJ1-4; D is ambiguous. This CDR3 has 16 amino acids. The germline CDR1 and CDR2 sequences are SNHLY and FYNNEI. V gave up 2 bases and J gave up 1 base, with 11 bases separating them. CDR3 sequence: CASSEFEWLTNEKLFF. For the CDR3, the DNA is TGTGCCAGCAGTGAATTCGAGTGGTTAACTAATGAAAAACTGTTTTTT.

CDR3 bases: TGTGCCAGCAGTTCAGGGTTATCACTAGCGGGAGGGGAGACCCAGTACTTC. This translates into CASSSGLSLAGGETQYF. This rearrangement joins TRBV28 to TRBJ2-5; 13 bases line up with TRBD2. Germline loops: CDR1 MDHEN, CDR2 SYDVKM. The CDR3 contains 17 residues. Losses at the gene ends were 4 bases for V and 5 bases for J; bases not matched to a gene: 10. Filled out from reference TRBV28 and TRBJ2-5, the complete variable domain reads DVKVTQSSRYLVKRTGEKVFLECVQDMDHENMFWYRQDPGLGLRLIYFSYDVKMKEKGDIPEGYSVSREKKERFSLILESASTNQTSMYLCASSSGLSLAGGETQYFGPGTRLLVL.

This clone has only a few counts. The rearrangement joins TRBV2 to TRBJ1-5; no reliable D call. The germline V and J ends were trimmed by 11 bases and 3 bases, with 11 bases remaining between them. The CDR3 runs to 12 residues. Germline V gene sequence: CDR1 SNHLY, CDR2 FYNNEI. The CDR3 nucleotides are TGTGCCTCCCGACAATACAATCAGCCCCAGCATTTT. Amino acids: CASRQYNQPQHF.

This clone was observed many times. The chain recombines TRBV27 with TRBJ2-1, with no clear D. CDR1 and CDR2 from the germline V gene are MNHEY and SMNVEV (reference sequence). CDR3 length: 17 residues. V was cut by 10 bases and J by 5 bases, with 27 bases left in between. In nucleotides, the CDR3 is TGTGCCACCAAGGCCGGGTTAGGGTTCGAAGATAACAATGAGCAGTTCTTC. Its translation: CATKAGLGFEDNNEQFF.

In nucleotides, the CDR3 is TGCGCCAGCACCACTACTGGGGTGTCCACAGATACGCAGTATTTT. Its protein product is CASTTTGVSTDTQYF. V and J are TRBV5-1 and TRBJ2-3; no firm D call. The CDR3 consists of 15 residues. The germline gives CDR1 SGHRS, CDR2 YFSETQ. V was clipped by 6 bases and J by 2 bases, with 16 bases between them.

V is TRBV15 and J is TRBJ1-4; no definite D call. The length of the CDR3 is 15 residues. Germline V CDR1 and CDR2: LNHNV, YYDKDF (reference sequence). V lost 0 bases and J lost 8, with 13 bases in between. The DNA of the CDR3 is TGTGCCACCAGCAGAGATACTACAAAAGGGGAAAAACTGTTTTTT. Amino acid sequence: CATSRDTTKGEKLFF.

The chain joins TRBV7-2 to TRBJ1-6, with D unclear. The V gene lost 5 bases and the J gene lost 9 bases, with 14 bases spanning the gap. Germline CDR1 and CDR2: SGHTA and FQGNSA. The CDR3 has 14 residues. The CDR3 sequence is CASSNWGVGSPLHF. In DNA form, the CDR3 reads TGTGCCAGCAGCAACTGGGGTGTTGGTTCACCCCTCCACTTT. The whole variable domain, filled in from reference TRBV7-2 and TRBJ1-6, reads GAGVSQSPSNKVTEKGKDVELRCDPISGHTALYWYRQSLGQGLEFLIYFQGNSAPDKSGLPSDRFSAERTGGSVSTLTIQRTQQEDSAVYLCASSNWGVGSPLHFGNGTRLTVT.

This clone appeared a few times. The chain joins TRBV7-9 to TRBJ1-4; 7 positions agree with TRBD1. The CDR3 is 15 residues long. Germline V gives CDR1 SEHNR, CDR2 FQNEAQ (reference sequence). V was clipped by 5 bases and J by 3 bases; unmatched bases: 6. CDR3 nucleotide sequence: TGTGCCAGCAGCCCGAGACAGGGCTCTAATGAAAAACTGTTTTTT. This codes for CASSPRQGSNEKLFF.

A note on this clone: A read error may produce the germline difference seen at one junction end. V and J are TRBV29-1 and TRBJ2-1, with TRBD2 matching 8 bases. The CDR3 sequence is 14 residues long. Germline loops: CDR1 SQVTM, CDR2 ANQGSEA. The CDR3 DNA reads as TGCAGCGTCGAAGGGACTAGGAGGCCTAATGAGCAGTTCTTC. Protein product: CSVEGTRRPNEQFF.

This rearrangement joins TRBV7-3 to TRBJ1-1, with D possibly being TRBD1 (5 bases). Germline V gives CDR1 SGHTA, CDR2 FQGTGA. The V end was cut by 4 bases, the J end by 4 bases, with 10 bases between. This CDR3 is built from 13 residues. The CDR3 nucleotides are TGTGCCAGCAGCTCGGGGACGGTCACTGAAGCTTTCTTT. Protein sequence: CASSSGTVTEAFF. Full variable domain (rest looked up from reference TRBV7-3 and TRBJ1-1): GAGVSQTPSNKVTEKGKYVELRCDPISGHTALYWYRQSLGQGPEFLIYFQGTGAADDSGLPNDRFFAVRPEGSVSTLKIQRTERGDSAVYLCASSSGTVTEAFFGQGTRLTVV.

The genes are TRBV5-1 and TRBJ1-2; D might be TRBD1 (5 bases). Per germline, CDR1 SGHRS and CDR2 YFSETQ. The CDR3 runs to 13 residues. Trimming shortened V by 3 bases and J by 8 bases, and 14 bases separated the two germline ends. Here the CDR3 DNA reads TGCGCCAGCAGCTCGGGGCAGTCGATAGGCTACACCTTC. Translating it yields CASSSGQSIGYTF.

This clone was counted a few times. This sequence joins TRBV6-1 and TRBJ1-5; tentatively, D is TRBD1 (6 bases). The germline V gene encodes CDR1 MNHNS and CDR2 SASEGT. The CDR3 runs to 13 residues. The V and J ends lost 6 bases and 5 bases respectively, with 11 bases between them. DNA for the CDR3: TGTGCCAGCAGAGAGACAGGATATCAGCCCCAGCATTTT. Translated: CASRETGYQPQHF.

The CDR3 DNA follows: TGTGCCAGCAGCAGGGGCTACGAGCAGTACTTC. Encoded protein: CASSRGYEQYF. The rearrangement uses TRBV11-2 and TRBJ2-7; tentative D call: TRBD1 (5 bases). V dropped 5 bases and J dropped 3 bases, with 5 bases sitting between them. CDR3 length: 11 residues. The V gene's germline CDR1 is SGHAT and CDR2 FQNNGV.

The chain employs TRBV14 and TRBJ1-2, with TRBD1 matching over 8 bases. V lost 0 bases to trimming and J lost 6 bases; unmatched junction nucleotides: 6. Germline CDR1 and CDR2: SGHDN and FVKESK. The CDR3 runs to 15 residues. The CDR3 reads CASSQDHRGIDGYTF. Here the CDR3 DNA reads TGTGCCAGCAGCCAAGATCACAGGGGGATAGATGGCTACACCTTC.